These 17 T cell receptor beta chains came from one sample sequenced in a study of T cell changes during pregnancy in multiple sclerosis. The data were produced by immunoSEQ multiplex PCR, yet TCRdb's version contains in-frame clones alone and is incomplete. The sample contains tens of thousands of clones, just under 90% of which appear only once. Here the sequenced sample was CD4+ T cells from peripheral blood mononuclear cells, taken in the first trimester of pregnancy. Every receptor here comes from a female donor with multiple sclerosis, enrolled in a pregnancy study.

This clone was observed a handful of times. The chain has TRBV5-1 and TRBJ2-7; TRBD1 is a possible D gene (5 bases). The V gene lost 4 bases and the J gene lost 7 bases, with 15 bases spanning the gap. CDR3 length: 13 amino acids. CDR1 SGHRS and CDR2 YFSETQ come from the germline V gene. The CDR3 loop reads CASSGPGQGEQYF. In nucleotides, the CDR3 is TGCGCCAGCAGCGGGCCCGGGCAGGGTGAGCAGTACTTC.

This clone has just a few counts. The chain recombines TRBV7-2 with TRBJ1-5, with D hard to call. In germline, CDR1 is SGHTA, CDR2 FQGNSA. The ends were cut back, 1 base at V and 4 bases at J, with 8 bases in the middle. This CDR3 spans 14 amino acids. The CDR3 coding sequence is TGTGCCAGCAGCTTAGTTGCAGGAAATCAGCCCCAGCATTTT. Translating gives CASSLVAGNQPQHF.

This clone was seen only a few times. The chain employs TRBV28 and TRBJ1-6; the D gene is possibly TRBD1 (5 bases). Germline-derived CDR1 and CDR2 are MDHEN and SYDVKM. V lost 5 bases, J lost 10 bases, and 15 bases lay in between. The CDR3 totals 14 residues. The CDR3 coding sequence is TGTGCCAGCAGTCCGGGGGTGGTATCCTCACCCCTCCACTTT. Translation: CASSPGVVSSPLHF.

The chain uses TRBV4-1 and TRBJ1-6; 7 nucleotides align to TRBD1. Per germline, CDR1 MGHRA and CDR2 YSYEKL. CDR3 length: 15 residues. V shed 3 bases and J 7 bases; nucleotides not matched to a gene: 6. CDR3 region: CASSHTGTANSPLHF. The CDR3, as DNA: TGCGCCAGCAGCCATACCGGGACAGCCAATTCACCCCTCCACTTT.

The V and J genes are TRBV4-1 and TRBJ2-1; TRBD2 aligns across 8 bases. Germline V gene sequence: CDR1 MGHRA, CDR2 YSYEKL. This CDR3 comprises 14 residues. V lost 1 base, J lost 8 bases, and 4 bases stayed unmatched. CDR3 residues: CASSQAAGGYEQFF. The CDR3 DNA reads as TGCGCCAGCAGCCAAGCGGCGGGAGGCTATGAGCAGTTCTTC.

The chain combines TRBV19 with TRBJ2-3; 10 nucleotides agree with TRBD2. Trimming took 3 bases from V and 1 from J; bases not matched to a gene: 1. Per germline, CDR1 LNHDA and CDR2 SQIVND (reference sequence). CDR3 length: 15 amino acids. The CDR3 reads CASSMLAGGTDTQYF. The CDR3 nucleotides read TGTGCCAGTAGTATGCTAGCGGGGGGCACAGATACGCAGTATTTT.

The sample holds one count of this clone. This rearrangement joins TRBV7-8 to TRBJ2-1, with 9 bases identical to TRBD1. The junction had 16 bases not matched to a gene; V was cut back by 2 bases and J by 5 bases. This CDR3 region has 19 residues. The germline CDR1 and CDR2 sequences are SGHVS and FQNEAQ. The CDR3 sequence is CASSLPTNPTGGSHNEQFF. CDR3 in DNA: TGTGCCAGCAGCTTACCAACAAATCCCACAGGGGGCTCTCACAATGAGCAGTTCTTC.

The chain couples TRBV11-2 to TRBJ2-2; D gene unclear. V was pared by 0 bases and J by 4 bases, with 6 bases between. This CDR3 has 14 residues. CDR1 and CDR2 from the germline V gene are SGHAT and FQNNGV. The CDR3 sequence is CASSLDRPTGELFF. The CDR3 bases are TGTGCCAGCAGCTTAGACAGGCCCACCGGGGAGCTGTTTTTT.

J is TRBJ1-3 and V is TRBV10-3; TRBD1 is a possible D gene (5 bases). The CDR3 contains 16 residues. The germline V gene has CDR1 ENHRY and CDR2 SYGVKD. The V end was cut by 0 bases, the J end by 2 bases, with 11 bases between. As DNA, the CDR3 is TGTGCCATCAGTGAGTCGGTACAGGCCCCTGGAAACACCATATATTTT. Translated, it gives CAISESVQAPGNTIYF.

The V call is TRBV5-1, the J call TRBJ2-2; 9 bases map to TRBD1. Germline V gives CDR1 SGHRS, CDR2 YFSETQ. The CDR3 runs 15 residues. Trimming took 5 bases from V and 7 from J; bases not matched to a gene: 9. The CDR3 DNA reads TGCGCCAGCAGTACAGGGGGCGGTTTGAACGGGGAGCTGTTTTTT. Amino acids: CASSTGGGLNGELFF. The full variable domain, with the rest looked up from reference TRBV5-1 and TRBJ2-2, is KAGVTQTPRYLIKTRGQQVTLSCSPISGHRSVSWYQQTPGQGLQFLFEYFSETQRNKGNFPGRFSGRQFSNSRSEMNVSTLELGDSALYLCASSTGGGLNGELFFGEGSRLTVL.

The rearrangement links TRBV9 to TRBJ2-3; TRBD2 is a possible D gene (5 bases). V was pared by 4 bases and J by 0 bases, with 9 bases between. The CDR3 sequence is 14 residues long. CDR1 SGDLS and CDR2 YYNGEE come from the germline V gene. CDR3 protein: CASSYSASTDTQYF. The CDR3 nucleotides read TGTGCCAGCAGCTATAGCGCTAGCACAGATACGCAGTATTTT.

The CDR3 loop is CASSEDRDTEAFF. The CDR3 nucleotides are TGTGCCAGCAGTGAAGATCGGGACACTGAAGCTTTCTTT. V gene TRBV6-1 combines with J gene TRBJ1-1; D gene uncertain. Germline CDR1 and CDR2: MNHNS and SASEGT. The germline V and J ends were trimmed by 1 base and 3 bases, with 6 bases remaining between them. The CDR3 sequence is 13 residues long.

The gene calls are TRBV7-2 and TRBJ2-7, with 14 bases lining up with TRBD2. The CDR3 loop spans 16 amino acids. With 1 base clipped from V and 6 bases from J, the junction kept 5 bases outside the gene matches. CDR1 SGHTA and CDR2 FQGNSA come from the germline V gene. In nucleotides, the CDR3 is TGTGCCAGCAGCTTAGGACTAGCGGGGGGGCAGGGCGAGCAGTACTTC. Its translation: CASSLGLAGGQGEQYF.

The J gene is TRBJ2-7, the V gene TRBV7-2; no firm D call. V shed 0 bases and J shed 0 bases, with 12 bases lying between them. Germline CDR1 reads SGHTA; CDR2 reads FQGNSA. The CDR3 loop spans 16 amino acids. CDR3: CASSLAPILSSYEQYF. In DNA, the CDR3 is TGTGCCAGCAGCTTAGCCCCGATTCTCAGCTCCTACGAGCAGTACTTC.

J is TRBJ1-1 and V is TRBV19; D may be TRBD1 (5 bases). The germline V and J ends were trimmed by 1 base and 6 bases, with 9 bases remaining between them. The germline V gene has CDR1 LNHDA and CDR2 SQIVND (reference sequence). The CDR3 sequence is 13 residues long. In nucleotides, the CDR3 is TGTGCCAGTAGTATAGGTATCAGGGCTGAAGCTTTCTTT. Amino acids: CASSIGIRAEAFF.

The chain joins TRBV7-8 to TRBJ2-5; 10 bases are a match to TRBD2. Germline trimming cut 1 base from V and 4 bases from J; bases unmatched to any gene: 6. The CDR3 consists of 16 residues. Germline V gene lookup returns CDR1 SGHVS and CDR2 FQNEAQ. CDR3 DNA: TGTGCCAGCAGCTTAGAGAGCGGGGGGGCCGCAGAGACCCAGTACTTC. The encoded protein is CASSLESGGAAETQYF.

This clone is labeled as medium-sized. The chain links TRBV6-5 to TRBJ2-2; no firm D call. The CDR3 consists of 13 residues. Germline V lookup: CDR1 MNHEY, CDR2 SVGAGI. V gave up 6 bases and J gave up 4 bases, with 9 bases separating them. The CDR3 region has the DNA TGTGCCAGCAGATCCTCGAGCACCGGGGAGCTGTTTTTT. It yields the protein CASRSSSTGELFF.